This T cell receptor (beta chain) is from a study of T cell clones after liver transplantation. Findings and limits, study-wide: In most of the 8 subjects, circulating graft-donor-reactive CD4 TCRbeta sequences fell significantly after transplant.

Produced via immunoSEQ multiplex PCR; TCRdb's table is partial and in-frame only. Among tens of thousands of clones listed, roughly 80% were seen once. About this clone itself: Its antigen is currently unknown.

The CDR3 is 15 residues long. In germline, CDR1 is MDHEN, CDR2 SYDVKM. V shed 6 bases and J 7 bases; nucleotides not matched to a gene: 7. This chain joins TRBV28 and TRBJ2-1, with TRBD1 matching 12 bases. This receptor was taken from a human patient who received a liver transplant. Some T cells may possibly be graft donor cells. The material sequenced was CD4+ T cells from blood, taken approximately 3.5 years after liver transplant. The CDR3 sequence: CASSPGGQGANEQFF. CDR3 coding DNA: TGTGCCAGCAGCCCGGGGGGACAGGGGGCAAATGAGCAGTTCTTC.